This TCR beta chain was identified in a study of T-cell reconstitution after alpha-beta-depleted transplantation in children. The study's findings and limits: Alpha-beta T cells present about two months after transplant were reported to originate from several hundred expanded graft clones. Diversity and T-cell counts at one year after transplant derived mostly from new T cells. Some patients' high day-60 TCRbeta diversity was traced to surviving recipient T cells and thymic progenitors.

About this clonotype: Its antigen is unknown.

The library targeted TCRbeta and was prepared with unique molecular identifiers. In TCRdb, the PCR reads were re-called with MiXCR into one record per CDR3 protein. The data show roughly 340,000 distinct CDR3 sequences, 15% to 20% seen once. Looked up from germline, CDR1 is SGHVS and CDR2 is FNYEAQ. The length of the CDR3 is 19 residues. V trimming: 1 base; J trimming: 0 bases; junction bases outside the gene matches: 11. Source: PBMCs, mostly from graft donor cells, taken 360 days after TCRalphabeta/CD19-depleted stem cell transplant. This rearrangement joins TRBV7-6 to TRBJ2-1; 8 bases are shared with TRBD2. The TCR was taken from a male patient aged 2 to 10 who had a stem cell transplant for acute lymphoblastic leukemia, so the T cells may come from the graft donor. CDR3 nucleotide sequence: TGTGCCAGCAGCTTAGTTTTATTTAACGGGAGGGTCTCCTACAATGAGCAGTTCTTC. Translation gives CASSLVLFNGRVSYNEQFF.